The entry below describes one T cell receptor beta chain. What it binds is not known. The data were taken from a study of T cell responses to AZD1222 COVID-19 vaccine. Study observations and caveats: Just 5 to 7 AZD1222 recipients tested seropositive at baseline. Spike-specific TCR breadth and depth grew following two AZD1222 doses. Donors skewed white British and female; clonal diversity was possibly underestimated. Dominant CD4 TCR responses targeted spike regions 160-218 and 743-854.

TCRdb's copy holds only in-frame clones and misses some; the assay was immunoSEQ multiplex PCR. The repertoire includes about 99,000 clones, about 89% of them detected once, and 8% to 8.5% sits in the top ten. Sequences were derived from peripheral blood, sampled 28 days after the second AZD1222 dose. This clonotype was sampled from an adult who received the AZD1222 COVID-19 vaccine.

As DNA, the CDR3 is TGTGCCAGCAGTTACTCTACAGGGAAGAGCAATCAGCCCCAGCATTTT. Residues: CASSYSTGKSNQPQHF. This rearrangement joins TRBV6-2 or TRBV6-3 to TRBJ1-5; possibly TRBD1 for D (6 bases). This CDR3 is built from 16 residues. V was pared by 0 bases and J by 1 base, with 10 bases between. CDR1 and CDR2 from the germline V gene are MNHEY and SVGEGT.